The T cell receptor beta chain described here comes from a study of blood T cell repertoires in COVID-19. Study-wide context: The United States, Italy and Spain were the sources of the acute and convalescent COVID-19 samples.

The CDR3 contains 15 residues. The germline gives CDR1 ENHRY, CDR2 SYGVKD. V lost 0 bases, J lost 2 bases, and 3 bases stayed unmatched. The age range of participants was 18 to 89 years, with residence in roughly 25 US areas. Cohorts were assigned according to the clinical history that participants reported. Original handling: Reference gene primers were amplified, and this amplification served to estimate nucleated cell counts. Method: immunoSEQ multiplex PCR; TCRdb's copy keeps in-frame clones and lacks some. The V and J calls and clone size are taken from that table; D and trimming were inferred from the DNA. The table lists some 140,000 clones, roughly four fifths of them singletons, with 18% in the top ten.

The V gene is TRBV10-3, the J gene TRBJ2-7; TRBD2 aligns across 8 bases. The TCR originated in a man younger than 45 who had recovered from COVID-19. Sample: PBMCs or T cells enriched from blood (not recorded which). The CDR3 DNA reads as TGTGCCATCAGTGAGTCGAGCGGGGGACCCTACGAGCAGTACTTC. This sequence encodes CAISESSGGPYEQYF.